This note documents a single TCR beta chain sequence. The sample originates from a study of technical replicates of blood from a handful of donors. The junction had 10 bases not matched to a gene; V was cut back by 2 bases and J by 1 base. CDR3 size: 19 residues. The germline V gene encodes CDR1 SGHTA and CDR2 FQGNSA. Clones were read by immunoSEQ multiplex PCR, and TCRdb kept only the in-frame ones, dropping some. The data show around 97,000 clones, about 95% seen once. The V and J genes are TRBV7-2 and TRBJ2-4; 11 bases agree with TRBD2. The TCR comes from a human donor in good health. The sequenced sample was T cells isolated from PBMCs. The CDR3 reads CASSLISLAGGGAKNIQYF. In nucleotides, the CDR3 is TGTGCCAGCAGCTTAATTAGTCTAGCGGGAGGAGGGGCCAAAAACATTCAGTACTTC. The full variable domain, completed using reference TRBV7-2 and TRBJ2-4, is GAGVSQSPSNKVTEKGKDVELRCDPISGHTALYWYRQSLGQGLEFLIYFQGNSAPDKSGLPSDRFSAERTGGSVSTLTIQRTQQEDSAVYLCASSLISLAGGGAKNIQYFGAGTRLSVL.